The source of this TCR beta chain is a study of blood T cell repertoires in COVID-19. Trimming at V came to 6 bases and at J to 3 bases, leaving 2 bases not matched to a gene. Germline loops: CDR1 LGHDT, CDR2 YNNKEL (reference sequence). This CDR3 has 14 residues. Profiled with immunoSEQ multiplex PCR; TCRdb holds only in-frame clones, not every one. The table includes under 150,000 clones, 80% to 85% detected once. The specimen was PBMCs or T cells enriched from blood (not recorded which). The source is a man aged 35 to 55 with acute COVID-19. This chain uses TRBV3-1 (or the pseudogene TRBV3-2) with TRBJ1-6, with 7 bases matching TRBD1. The DNA of the CDR3 is TGTGCCAGCAGTCACAGGGGCTATAATTCACCCCTCCACTTT. Residues: CASSHRGYNSPLHF.